The clone carrying this T cell receptor (beta chain) was counted a single time. The antigen is undetermined. This entry belongs to a study of cytomegalovirus exposure and HLA in healthy donors. Study-wide findings and caveats: Roughly uniform sequencing depth across donors was assumed, possibly incorrectly.

Germline CDR1 reads SGHRS; CDR2 reads YFSETQ. CDR3 size: 11 residues. V lost 0 bases and J lost 8, with 5 bases in between. Researchers ran the PCR with 60 Vbeta and 13 Jbeta primers. Using immunoSEQ multiplex PCR, the repertoire was profiled, and TCRdb retains in-frame clones only, with some absent. Of approximately 270,000 clones listed, 80% are singletons. Material for sequencing was PBMCs. This chain connects TRBV5-1 to TRBJ1-1; D unclear. This TCR came from a girl aged 2-10 years in good health and CMV-seronegative. For the CDR3, the DNA is TGCGCCAGCAGCTTGGAGAGCGAAGCTTTCTTT. Protein product: CASSLESEAFF.